This entry lists 27 T cell receptor beta chains sequenced from one sample in a study of T cell repertoires in aging, cancer and after chemotherapy. Peripheral blood genomic DNA, not sorted cells or RNA, was the template. A mixed TRB-A/B primer pool amplified rearranged TRB by multiplex touch-down PCR. TCRdb called the multiplex PCR reads again in MiXCR, with one record for every CDR3 protein. Seen here are 1,200 or so distinct CDR3 sequences, roughly 26% observed once, and the top ten hold roughly 10%. Sequencing was done on a sample of blood. Receptors were obtained from a human donor with a blood cancer.

The J gene is TRBJ2-1, the V gene TRBV12-3 or TRBV12-4; TRBD1 is a possible D gene (6 bases). Deletions cut 3 bases from V and 8 bases from J, with 17 bases between. The CDR3 is 15 residues long. The CDR3 is CASSFGGFSTDEQFF. CDR3 DNA: TGTGCCAGCAGTTTTGGGGGCTTCAGCACCGATGAGCAGTTCTTC.

By sample fraction, this clonotype is medium-sized. The chain recombines TRBV6-1 with TRBJ1-5; no clear D gene. There are 14 residues in the CDR3. Germline CDR1 is MNHNS and CDR2 is SASEGT. V was cut by 7 bases and J by 6 bases, with 16 bases left in between. The CDR3 here is CASKFQGPVQPQHF. In nucleotides, the CDR3 is TGTGCCAGCAAATTTCAAGGGCCCGTTCAGCCCCAGCATTTT.

By sample fraction, this clonotype is medium-sized (0.01 to 0.1%). The chain joins TRBV6-2 or TRBV6-3 to TRBJ1-1; unclear D gene. V gave up 6 bases and J gave up 8 bases, with 22 bases separating them. Germline V gene sequence: CDR1 MNHEY, CDR2 SVGEGT. There are 15 residues in the CDR3. In DNA form, the CDR3 reads TGTGCCAGCAGCCGCATCGTTATGGTTCCCTCCGAAGCTTTCTTT. Its translation: CASSRIVMVPSEAFF.

This clonotype is medium-sized in the sample. This chain connects TRBV5-1 to TRBJ1-3; D is ambiguous. Trimming shortened V by 6 bases and J by 0 bases, and 7 bases separated the two germline ends. CDR1 and CDR2 (germline): SGHRS, YFSETQ. The CDR3 totals 13 residues. CDR3 sequence: CASKPSSGNTIYF. CDR3 in DNA: TGCGCCAGCAAGCCCAGCTCTGGAAACACCATATATTTT.

By sample share, this clonotype is medium-sized (0.01 to 0.1%). This sequence joins TRBV12-3 or TRBV12-4 and TRBJ2-1, with 12 bases that match TRBD2. This CDR3 is built from 16 residues. The V segment lost 1 base and the J segment 7 bases; nucleotides outside the gene matches: 5. For the CDR3, the DNA is TGTGCCAGCAGTTTAGGGACTAGCGGGGCCGGGAATGAGCAGTTCTTC. Translation: CASSLGTSGAGNEQFF.

The chain joins TRBV7-7 to TRBJ2-1; 8 bases agree with TRBD2. Germline CDR1 SSHAT, CDR2 FNYEAQ (reference sequence). This CDR3 has 16 residues. Unmatched junction bases numbered 8, after V lost 5 bases and J lost 2 bases. CDR3 in amino acids: CASSLSGTRPYNEQFF. For the CDR3, the DNA is TGTGCCAGCAGCCTTTCGGGGACTAGGCCCTACAATGAGCAGTTCTTC.

The chain couples TRBV4-3 to TRBJ2-5; possibly TRBD1 or TRBD2 for D (6 bases each). Per germline, CDR1 LGHNA and CDR2 YSLEER. V gave up 3 bases and J gave up 4 bases, with 21 bases separating them. The CDR3 has 17 amino acids. For the CDR3, the DNA is TGCGCCAGCAGCCAGGGGGCGTCGCGGGGCTTTAGAGAGACCCAGTACTTC. Encoded protein: CASSQGASRGFRETQYF.

By share, this clonotype ranks as medium-sized. The gene calls are TRBV11-2 and TRBJ2-3, with TRBD1 identical over 8 bases. The CDR3 runs to 14 residues. V lost 4 bases to trimming and J lost 6 bases; unmatched junction nucleotides: 6. Per the germline V gene, CDR1 is SGHAT and CDR2 is FQNNGV. This CDR3 reads CASSSVRGLDTQYF. CDR3 bases: TGTGCCAGCAGCTCGGTCAGGGGGCTGGATACGCAGTATTTT.

In its sample, this clonotype ranks as large. The V gene is TRBV19, the J gene TRBJ2-7; a possible D gene is TRBD2 (6 bases). Germline CDR1 is LNHDA and CDR2 is SQIVND (reference sequence). Trimming took off 7 bases at V and 6 bases at J, with 16 bases between the two ends. The CDR3 runs 13 residues. The CDR3 DNA is TGTGCCAGTAACCACCGGGACTCCAGCGAGCAGTACTTC. This codes for CASNHRDSSEQYF. The full variable domain, in which reference TRBV19 and TRBJ2-7 provide the parts outside the CDR3, is DGGITQSPKYLFRKEGQNVTLSCEQNLNHDAMYWYRQDPGQGLRLIYYSQIVNDFQKGDIAEGYSVSREKKESFPLTVTSAQKNPTAFYLCASNHRDSSEQYFGPGTRLTVT.

This clonotype is labeled medium-sized. The chain is built from TRBV5-1 and TRBJ2-2, with D unclear. The germline V gene encodes CDR1 SGHRS and CDR2 YFSETQ. V was cut by 4 bases and J by 6 bases, with 13 bases left in between. The CDR3 length is 14 residues. CDR3: CASSRDLESGELFF. Written as DNA, the CDR3 is TGCGCCAGCAGCCGTGACCTTGAGTCCGGGGAGCTGTTTTTT.

This clonotype is medium-sized within its sample. The V call is TRBV14, the J call TRBJ2-5; 7 bases agree with TRBD2. The J segment lost 5 bases and the V segment lost 5 bases, leaving 14 bases of the junction unmatched. The V gene's germline CDR1 is SGHDN and CDR2 FVKESK. The CDR3 is made up of 16 amino acids. CDR3 in amino acids: CASSAQAGFQWETQYF. In DNA form, the CDR3 reads TGTGCCAGCAGCGCTCAAGCGGGGTTTCAATGGGAGACCCAGTACTTC.

By its share, this clonotype is medium-sized. This chain links TRBV15 with TRBJ1-5; D remains unclear. This CDR3 contains 15 residues. The V end was cut by 0 bases, the J end by 7 bases, with 13 bases between. CDR1 and CDR2 (germline): LNHNV, YYDKDF (reference sequence). For the CDR3, the DNA is TGTGCCACCAGCAGAGATTTAGGGATCAGCCAGCCCCAGCATTTT. It encodes CATSRDLGISQPQHF.

The table lists this clonotype with a few counts. The rearrangement joins TRBV28 to TRBJ1-1, with no clear D. The V gene lost 10 bases and the J gene lost 1 base, with 13 bases spanning the gap. The CDR3 consists of 13 residues. Looked up from germline, CDR1 is MDHEN and CDR2 is SYDVKM. CDR3 DNA sequence: TGTGCCACCCGCCGGGTAGGGAACACTGAAGCTTTCTTT. Amino acids: CATRRVGNTEAFF.

In this sample, this clonotype is large. V is TRBV15 and J is TRBJ2-7, with no clear D. This CDR3 spans 13 amino acids. The V end lost 1 base, the J end lost 2 bases, and 6 bases lay between the germline ends. Germline loops: CDR1 LNHNV, CDR2 YYDKDF (reference sequence). The chain's CDR3 is CATSRGNAYEQYF. In DNA form, the CDR3 reads TGTGCCACCAGCAGAGGGAACGCCTACGAGCAGTACTTC. Full variable domain (missing parts from reference TRBV15 and TRBJ2-7): DAMVIQNPRYQVTQFGKPVTLSCSQTLNHNVMYWYQQKSSQAPKLLFHYYDKDFNNEADTPDNFQSRRPNTSFCFLDIRSPGLGDTAMYLCATSRGNAYEQYFGPGTRLTVT.

By frequency in the sample, this clonotype is large (0.1 to 1%). The chain is built from TRBV15 and TRBJ1-2; 7 positions match TRBD1. The V gene's germline CDR1 is LNHNV and CDR2 YYDKDF (reference sequence). The length of the CDR3 is 13 residues. The V segment lost 3 bases and the J segment 8 bases; nucleotides outside the gene matches: 6. The CDR3 here is CATSSDRVWGYTF. The DNA for the CDR3 is TGTGCCACCAGCAGTGACAGGGTATGGGGCTACACCTTC.

In its sample, this clonotype is medium-sized (0.01 to 0.1%). The chain combines TRBV20-1 with TRBJ2-7, with 9 bases fitting TRBD1. The CDR3 runs 13 residues. From germline, CDR1 is DFQATT and CDR2 SNEGSKA (reference sequence). J lost 6 bases, V lost 5 bases, and 8 bases had no gene match. The CDR3 region has the DNA TGCAGTGCTCCCGGGACAGGGACGATCGAGCAGTACTTC. Translated, it gives CSAPGTGTIEQYF.

This chain links TRBV19 with TRBJ2-6, with TRBD2 matching 12 bases. The CDR3 totals 18 residues. Germline V CDR1 and CDR2: LNHDA, SQIVND (reference sequence). Unmatched junction bases numbered 7, after V lost 7 bases and J lost 0 bases. The CDR3 coding sequence is TGTGCCAGTAATCCGGGACTAGCGGGCAACTCTGGGGCCAACGTCCTGACTTTC. Its protein product is CASNPGLAGNSGANVLTF.

Remarks on this clonotype: A clone one base away is much larger, so this may be a read error. This chain joins TRBV7-2 and TRBJ1-2, with D maybe TRBD1 (5 bases). This CDR3 contains 16 residues. Germline CDR1 is SGHTA and CDR2 is FQGNSA. CDR3 loop: CASSLGGGVRYYDYTF. The CDR3 bases are TGTGCCAGCAGCTTAGGAGGAGGGGTACGTTACTATGACTACACCTTC.

Within the sample, this clonotype is medium-sized. V and J are TRBV20-1 and TRBJ2-1; 7 bases agree with TRBD2. This CDR3 region has 14 residues. In germline, CDR1 is DFQATT, CDR2 SNEGSKA (reference sequence). V was clipped by 3 bases and J by 4 bases; unmatched bases: 6. DNA of the CDR3: TGCAGTGCTAGCCCCGAGCGGGGTTACAATGAGCAGTTCTTC. Translated, it gives CSASPERGYNEQFF.

This clonotype is termed medium-sized. This sequence joins TRBV12-3 or TRBV12-4 and TRBJ1-1; possible D gene TRBD1, 5 bases. This CDR3 comprises 13 residues. Trimming stripped 6 bases from V and 5 bases from J, with 13 bases between. The CDR3 is CASSPPGGTEAFF. The DNA for the CDR3 is TGTGCCAGCAGCCCCCCGGGGGGGACTGAAGCTTTCTTT.

The chain is built from TRBV29-1 and TRBJ2-1; D is uncertain. The germline V gene has CDR1 SQVTM and CDR2 ANQGSEA. Trimming took 3 bases from V and 3 from J, leaving 21 bases between them. The CDR3 loop spans 17 amino acids. The CDR3 DNA is TGCAGCGTTGATCCATTAAGAGGCGGCAGACACTACAATGAGCAGTTCTTC. Amino acids: CSVDPLRGGRHYNEQFF.

By sample fraction, this clonotype is medium-sized. The chain couples TRBV5-4 to TRBJ1-2; D is unclear. This CDR3 has 12 residues. Trimming left V 0 bases short and J 5 bases short, with 5 bases between. Germline assignment: CDR1 SGHNT and CDR2 YYREEE (reference sequence). The CDR3 sequence: CASSLEGYGYTF. The CDR3 DNA reads TGTGCCAGCAGCTTGGAGGGTTATGGCTACACCTTC.

Relative to its sample, this clonotype is large. This chain links TRBV19 with TRBJ2-1; 9 positions agree with TRBD2. The V gene's germline CDR1 is LNHDA and CDR2 SQIVND (reference sequence). V dropped 1 base and J dropped 1; count of bases not matched to a gene: 5. CDR3 length: 17 amino acids. CDR3: CASSIGSGSPSYNEQFF. CDR3 nucleotides: TGTGCCAGTAGTATAGGTAGCGGGAGCCCTTCCTACAATGAGCAGTTCTTC.

This clonotype is labeled as large. The V gene is TRBV6-2 or TRBV6-3, the J gene TRBJ2-1, with 9 bases matching TRBD2. Trimming cost V 6 bases and J 4 bases; bases outside gene matches: 7. Looked up from germline, CDR1 is MNHEY and CDR2 is SVGEGT. The length of the CDR3 is 15 residues. DNA of the CDR3: TGTGCCAGCAGACGGCGGACTAGCGTGTACAATGAGCAGTTCTTC. This gives the protein CASRRRTSVYNEQFF.

This clonotype is termed medium-sized. This sequence joins TRBV12-3 or TRBV12-4 and TRBJ2-3; 8 positions agree with TRBD2. The V and J ends lost 3 bases and 2 bases, in that order; junction bases with no gene match: 4. The CDR3 is 15 residues long. Here the CDR3 reads CASSLKRGFTDTQYF. In nucleotides, the CDR3 is TGTGCCAGCAGTTTGAAGCGGGGGTTCACAGATACGCAGTATTTT.

The chain uses TRBV25-1 and TRBJ2-1, with 8 nucleotides matching TRBD2. From germline, CDR1 is MGHDK and CDR2 SYGVNS. This CDR3 spans 18 amino acids. Losses at the gene ends were 1 base for V and 0 bases for J; bases not matched to a gene: 8. CDR3 sequence: CASSEFGAGTSSYNEQFF. The DNA for the CDR3 is TGTGCCAGCAGTGAATTTGGGGCCGGGACTAGCTCCTACAATGAGCAGTTCTTC.

By share, this clonotype counts as large. The chain joins TRBV29-1 to TRBJ2-1, with D uncertain. Trimming pared 3 bases from V and 2 bases from J, leaving 20 bases between. The germline V gene encodes CDR1 SQVTM and CDR2 ANQGSEA. This CDR3 is 17 amino acids long. DNA for the CDR3: TGCAGCGTTGATCCATTGAGAGGCGGCAGACCCTACAATGAGCAGTTCTTC. Translated, it gives CSVDPLRGGRPYNEQFF.